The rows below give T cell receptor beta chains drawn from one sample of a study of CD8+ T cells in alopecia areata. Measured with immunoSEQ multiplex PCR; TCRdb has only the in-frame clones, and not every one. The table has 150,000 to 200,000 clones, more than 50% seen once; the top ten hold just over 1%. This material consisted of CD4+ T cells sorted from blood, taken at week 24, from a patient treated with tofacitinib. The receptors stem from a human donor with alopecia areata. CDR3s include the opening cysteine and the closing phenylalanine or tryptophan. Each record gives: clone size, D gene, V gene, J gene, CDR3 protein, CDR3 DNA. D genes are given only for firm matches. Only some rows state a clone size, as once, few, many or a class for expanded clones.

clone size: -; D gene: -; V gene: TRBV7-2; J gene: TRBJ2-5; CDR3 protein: CASSFSTPQETQYF; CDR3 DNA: TGTGCCAGCAGCTTTAGTACCCCACAAGAGACCCAGTACTTC
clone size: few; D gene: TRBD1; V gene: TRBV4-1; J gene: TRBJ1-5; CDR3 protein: CASSPGQGAVSSNQPQHF; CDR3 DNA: TGCGCCAGCAGCCCGGGACAGGGGGCGGTTAGTAGCAATCAGCCCCAGCATTTT
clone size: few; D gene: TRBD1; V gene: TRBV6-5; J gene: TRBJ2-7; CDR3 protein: CASSPGQGRQYF; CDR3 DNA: TGTGCCAGCAGTCCGGGACAGGGTAGGCAGTACTTC
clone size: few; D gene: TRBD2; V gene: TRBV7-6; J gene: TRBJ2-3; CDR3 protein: CASSSPSGGHTDTQYF; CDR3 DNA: TGTGCCAGCAGCTCGCCGAGCGGGGGACACACAGATACGCAGTATTTT
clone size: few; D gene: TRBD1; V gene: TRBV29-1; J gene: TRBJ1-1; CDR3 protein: CSVVSGQVMNTEAFF; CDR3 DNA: TGCAGCGTTGTGAGCGGACAGGTGATGAACACTGAAGCTTTCTTT
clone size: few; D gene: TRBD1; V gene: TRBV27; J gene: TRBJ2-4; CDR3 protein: CASRGQGHNIQYF; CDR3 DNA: TGTGCCAGCAGGGGACAGGGTCACAACATTCAGTACTTC
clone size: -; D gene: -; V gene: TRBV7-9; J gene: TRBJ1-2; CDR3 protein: CASSTMTGQHYYYGYTF; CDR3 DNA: TGTGCCAGCAGTACCATGACCGGGCAACACTACTACTATGGCTACACCTTC
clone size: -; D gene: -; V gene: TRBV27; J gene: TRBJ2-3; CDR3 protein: CASSLGIGFTDTQYF; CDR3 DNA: TGTGCCAGCAGTCTCGGGATAGGATTCACAGATACGCAGTATTTT
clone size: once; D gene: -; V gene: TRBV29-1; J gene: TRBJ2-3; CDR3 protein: CSVRGSADTQYF; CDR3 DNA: TGCAGCGTCCGAGGGAGCGCTGATACGCAGTATTTT
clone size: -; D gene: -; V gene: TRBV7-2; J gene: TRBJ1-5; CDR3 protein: CASSLGRNQPQHF; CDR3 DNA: TGTGCCAGCAGCTTAGGGCGTAATCAGCCCCAGCATTTT
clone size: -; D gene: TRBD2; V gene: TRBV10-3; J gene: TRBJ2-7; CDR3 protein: CAISELAGRSEQYF; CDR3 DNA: TGTGCCATCAGTGAACTAGCGGGGCGCTCCGAGCAGTACTTC
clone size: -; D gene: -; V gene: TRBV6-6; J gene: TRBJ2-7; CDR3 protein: CASSWGGSNGQYF; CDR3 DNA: TGTGCCAGCAGTTGGGGGGGCAGTAACGGGCAGTACTTC
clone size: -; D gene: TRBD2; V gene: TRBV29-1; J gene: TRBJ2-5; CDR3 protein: CSVGGLAIETQYF; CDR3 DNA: TGCAGCGTTGGGGGACTAGCCATAGAGACCCAGTACTTC
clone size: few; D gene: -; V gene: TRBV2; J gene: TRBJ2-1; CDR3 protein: CASSEGSYNEQFF; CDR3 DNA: TGTGCCAGCAGTGAGGGCTCCTACAATGAGCAGTTCTTC
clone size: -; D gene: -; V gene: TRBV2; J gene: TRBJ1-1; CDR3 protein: CASSEARSEAFF; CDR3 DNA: TGTGCCAGCAGTGAAGCGAGAAGCGAGGCTTTCTTT
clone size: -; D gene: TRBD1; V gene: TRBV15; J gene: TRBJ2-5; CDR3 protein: CATSRGPDREETQYF; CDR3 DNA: TGTGCCACCAGCAGAGGGCCGGACAGGGAAGAGACCCAGTACTTC
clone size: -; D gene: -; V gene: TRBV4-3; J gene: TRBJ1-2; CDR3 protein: CASSQVYSSLYYTF; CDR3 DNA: TGCGCCAGCAGCCAAGTCTACAGCAGCCTTTACTACACCTTC
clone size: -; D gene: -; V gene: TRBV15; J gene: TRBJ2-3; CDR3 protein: CATSRELPSTQYF; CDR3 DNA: TGTGCCACCAGCAGAGAGCTCCCCAGTACGCAGTATTTT
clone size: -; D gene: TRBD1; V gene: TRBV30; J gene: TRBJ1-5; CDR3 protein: CAWRTGGLDQPQHF; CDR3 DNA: TGTGCCTGGAGGACAGGGGGATTGGATCAGCCCCAGCATTTT
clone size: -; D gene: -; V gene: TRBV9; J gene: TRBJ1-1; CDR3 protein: CASSVEVNTEAFF; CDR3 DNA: TGTGCCAGCAGCGTAGAGGTGAACACTGAAGCTTTCTTT
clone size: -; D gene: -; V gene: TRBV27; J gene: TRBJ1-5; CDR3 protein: CASSTLAGALNQPQHF; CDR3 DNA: TGTGCCAGCAGTACACTAGCAGGGGCGCTCAATCAGCCCCAGCATTTT
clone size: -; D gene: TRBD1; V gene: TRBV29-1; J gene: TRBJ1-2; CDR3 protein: CSHKVGTGSYTF; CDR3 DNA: TGCAGTCACAAAGTCGGGACAGGGTCTTACACCTTC
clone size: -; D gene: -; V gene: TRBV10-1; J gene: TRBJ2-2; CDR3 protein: CASSGGKTGELFF; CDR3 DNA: TGCGCCAGCAGTGGAGGGAAAACCGGGGAGCTGTTTTTT
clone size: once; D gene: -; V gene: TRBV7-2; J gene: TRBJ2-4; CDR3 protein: CASSGVGGSIAKNIQYF; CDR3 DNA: TGTGCCAGCAGCGGTGTTGGGGGTAGTATAGCCAAAAACATTCAGTACTTC
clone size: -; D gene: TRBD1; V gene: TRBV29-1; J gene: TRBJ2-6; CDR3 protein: CSVETPTGGMWSGANVLTF; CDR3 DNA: TGCAGCGTAGAAACCCCGACAGGGGGTATGTGGTCTGGGGCCAACGTCCTGACTTTC
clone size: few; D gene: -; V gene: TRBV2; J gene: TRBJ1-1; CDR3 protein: CASSALPPTEEAFF; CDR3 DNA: TGTGCCAGCAGTGCCCTGCCGCCAACTGAGGAAGCTTTCTTT
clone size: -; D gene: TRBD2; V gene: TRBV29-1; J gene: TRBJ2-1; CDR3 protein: CSVISGGQFF; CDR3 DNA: TGCAGCGTTATTAGCGGGGGGCAGTTCTTC
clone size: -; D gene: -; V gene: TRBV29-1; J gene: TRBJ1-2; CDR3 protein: CSVEKVPNYGYTF; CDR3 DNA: TGCAGCGTTGAGAAGGTCCCTAACTATGGCTACACCTTC
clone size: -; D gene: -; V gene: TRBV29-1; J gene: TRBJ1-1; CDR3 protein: CSVSITSATEAFF; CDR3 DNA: TGCAGCGTCTCCATCACTTCGGCCACTGAAGCTTTCTTT
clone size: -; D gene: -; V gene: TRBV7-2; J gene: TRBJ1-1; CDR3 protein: CASSPRQAGTEAFF; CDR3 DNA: TGTGCCAGCAGCCCACGACAGGCCGGCACTGAAGCTTTCTTT
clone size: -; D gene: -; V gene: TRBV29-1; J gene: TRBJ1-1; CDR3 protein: CSVSTGMNTEAFF; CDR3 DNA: TGCAGCGTGTCAACAGGGATGAACACTGAAGCTTTCTTT
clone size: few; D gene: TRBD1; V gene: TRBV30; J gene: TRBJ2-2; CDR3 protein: CAWSGRSGGTGELFF; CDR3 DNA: TGTGCCTGGAGTGGAAGGTCAGGGGGCACCGGGGAGCTGTTTTTT
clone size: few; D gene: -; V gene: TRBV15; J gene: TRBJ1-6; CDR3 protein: CATQTDFENSPLHF; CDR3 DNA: TGTGCCACACAGACCGACTTTGAAAATTCACCCCTCCACTTT